Sequencing of this T cell receptor beta chain was carried out in a study of graft-versus-host responses after intestinal transplantation. In regard to this clone: Antigen unknown.

Produced via immunoSEQ multiplex PCR; TCRdb's table is partial and in-frame only. Of 90,000 or so clones listed, 80% to 85% were seen once; the top ten hold 0.75% to 0.85%. CDR1 is LNHDA, CDR2 SQIVND, per germline (reference sequence). This CDR3 comprises 14 residues. Trimming cost V 5 bases and J 0 bases, with 8 bases left between them. This chain uses TRBV19 with TRBJ2-1; D gene uncertain. Sequencing used unstimulated CD4+ T cells sorted from spleen or lymph node cells, obtained before intestinal transplant. The TCR was taken from a human donor who received an intestinal transplant. The CDR3 here is CASSLPSSYNEQFF. CDR3 sequence (DNA): TGTGCCAGTAGTCTCCCGAGCTCCTACAATGAGCAGTTCTTC.